A single T cell receptor beta chain is shown here with its context. In this sample, this clone turned up once. Its cognate antigen has yet to be identified. Base qualities are not recorded, but no much larger clone differs from it by a single base. Each collaborating institution followed its own protocols to collect whole blood in K2EDTA tubes. For TCRbeta analysis, collaborators shipped samples in one of three forms: frozen whole blood, isolated PBMCs, or DNA extracted from either of those sample types. The immunoSEQ Assay, a bias-controlled multiplex PCR, was used to amplify TCRbeta CDR3 regions from genomic DNA. The paper's processing steps were these. The number of nucleated cells in each sample was estimated from the amplification of reference gene primers within the assay. To quantify the absolute abundance of each unique TCRbeta CDR3 rearrangement, sequence reads were collapsed and filtered. For each sample, productive Simpson clonality was calculated as the square root of Simpson's diversity index across productive rearrangements. This immuneACCESS table, as held by TCRdb, lists in-frame sequences with V and J called but not all clones. Of the missing ones, under half trace to an unresolved V gene in checked studies; the others have no known cause. From that table come the V and J calls and clone size; the DNA was used to work out D and trimming. Here the sample has 210,000 or so clones; approximately 84% occur a single time. 6% to 8.5% of the sample lies in the top ten.

The record originates from a study of blood T cell repertoires in COVID-19 (dated by TCRdb to 2020 to 2022). Notes on the research overall: Samples from collaborators originated in the United States, Italy and Spain and spanned both the acute and convalescent phases of COVID-19. Nearly every sample came with metadata listing a de-identified subject ID, COVID-19 status, age in years and sex. The repertoires were released in a freely available public database meant as a resource for research on the immune response to SARS-CoV-2. The dataset comprised deeply sampled blood TCRbeta repertoires from subjects exposed to, actively infected with, or recovered from COVID-19. Samples were obtained from the ongoing ImmuneRACE study (first 160 participants) and from 1,200 or so subjects provided by 6 global collaborators. HLA class I and class II types, where available, came from metadata supplied by the sample provider rather than from assay-based typing. The material from the prospective study consisted of cDNA or gDNA derived from T cells, B-cell-depleted T cells, or PBMCs. Overall study results and their limits: The quantity of clinical and demographic metadata differed by source and by participant and was supplied without curation.

Relative to germline, V is missing 3 bases and J is missing 3 bases, with 3 bases of the junction outside any gene match. Including the terminal cysteine and phenylalanine, the CDR3 comprises 14 residues. This entry keeps only the CDR3 DNA: 42 bases, framed from base 1. CDR1 and CDR2, per the germline V gene (reference sequence), are SGHNT and YYREEE. This sequence originates from a woman in her forties or fifties with active or convalescent COVID-19. The sample was peripheral blood. The receptor chain draws on TRBV5-4 and TRBJ2-3, with 8 bases in between that match TRBD1. The base sequence is TGTGCCAGCAGCTATCAGGGGGCTACAGATACGCAGTATTTT. It is translated as CASSYQGATDTQYF.